The rows below give T cell receptor beta chains drawn from one sample of a study of OX40 agonist ivuxolimab in advanced cancers. Profiling relied on immunoSEQ multiplex PCR, and the TCRdb table lists in-frame clones only, not all of them. The sample contains about 95,000 clones, 89% of which appear only once. The material was CD4+ or CD8+ T cells sorted from blood, obtained in a trial of the OX40 agonist ivuxolimab. The receptors shown here come from an adult with an advanced solid tumor such as melanoma, head and neck, liver or kidney cancer. Both conserved end residues are part of each CDR3. The D gene is left open where the match is weak. The size field is filled for only some rows; it gives once, few, many or a size class.

V: TRBV6-5
size: .
J: TRBJ2-7
D: TRBD1
CDR3: CASSYSPGQGNHEQYF
DNA: TGTGCCAGCAGTTACTCCCCGGGACAGGGGAACCACGAGCAGTACTTC

V: TRBV19
size: .
J: TRBJ2-1
D: .
CDR3: CASSIVGDEQFF
DNA: TGTGCCAGTAGTATAGTAGGAGATGAGCAGTTCTTC

V: TRBV4-2
size: .
J: TRBJ2-1
D: .
CDR3: CASSPEDSYNEQFF
DNA: TGTGCCAGCAGCCCCGAGGACTCCTACAATGAGCAGTTCTTC

V: TRBV6-5
size: .
J: TRBJ1-1
D: .
CDR3: CASSSPAAGVNTEAFF
DNA: TGTGCCAGCAGTTCCCCTGCAGCGGGAGTGAACACTGAAGCTTTCTTT

V: TRBV7-5
size: once
J: TRBJ1-1
D: .
CDR3: CASSLEGDSEAFF
DNA: TGTGCCAGCAGCTTAGAAGGGGACAGTGAAGCTTTCTTT

V: TRBV6-5
size: .
J: TRBJ1-2
D: .
CDR3: CASSYSGGSGYTF
DNA: TGTGCCAGCAGTTACTCGGGCGGATCTGGCTACACCTTC

V: TRBV2
size: .
J: TRBJ1-1
D: TRBD1
CDR3: CASSDDRVWAEAFF
DNA: TGTGCCAGCAGTGATGACAGGGTGTGGGCTGAAGCTTTCTTT

V: TRBV15
size: .
J: TRBJ2-5
D: .
CDR3: CATSSLQRYQETQYF
DNA: TGTGCCACCAGCAGTCTACAGAGATACCAAGAGACCCAGTACTTC

V: TRBV19
size: few
J: TRBJ1-1
D: TRBD1
CDR3: CASSLDREDTEAFF
DNA: TGTGCCAGTAGTCTGGACAGGGAGGACACTGAAGCTTTCTTT

V: TRBV7-3
size: few
J: TRBJ1-6
D: TRBD1
CDR3: CASSFRGNSPLHF
DNA: TGTGCCAGCAGCTTCAGGGGGAATTCACCCCTCCACTTT

V: TRBV25-1
size: .
J: TRBJ1-1
D: .
CDR3: CASSGPGTLRAEAFF
DNA: TGTGCCAGCAGTGGGCCAGGGACCCTGAGGGCTGAAGCTTTCTTT

V: TRBV4-1
size: .
J: TRBJ2-7
D: .
CDR3: CASSQKGNGQYF
DNA: TGCGCCAGCAGCCAAAAGGGTAATGGGCAGTACTTC

V: TRBV19
size: .
J: TRBJ1-5
D: .
CDR3: CASSTLAKPQHF
DNA: TGTGCCAGTAGTACCCTCGCAAAGCCCCAGCATTTT

V: TRBV7-3
size: once
J: TRBJ1-6
D: .
CDR3: CASSLTPGTNSPLHF
DNA: TGTGCCAGCAGCTTAACCCCCGGAACTAATTCACCCCTCCACTTT

V: TRBV28
size: .
J: TRBJ2-7
D: TRBD2
CDR3: CASSFPSGRYEQYF
DNA: TGTGCCAGCAGTTTCCCTAGCGGGAGATACGAGCAGTACTTC

V: TRBV5-1
size: .
J: TRBJ1-5
D: .
CDR3: CASSLGAGGNQPQHF
DNA: TGCGCCAGCAGCTTGGGCGCAGGGGGCAATCAGCCCCAGCATTTT

V: TRBV4-1
size: .
J: TRBJ2-1
D: TRBD1
CDR3: CASSLRKGQGAPNEQFF
DNA: TGCGCCAGCAGCCTAAGAAAGGGACAGGGGGCGCCTAATGAGCAGTTCTTC